What follows are 13 T cell receptor beta chains derived from one specimen sequenced in a study of T cells in localized non-small cell lung cancer. Clones were sequenced by immunoSEQ multiplex PCR, and TCRdb holds only the in-frame ones, with some missing. The data show about 15,000 clones, with approximately 89% seen just once and roughly 4% held by the top ten. The input for sequencing was peripheral blood, taken before any cancer treatment. These receptors were collected from a woman between 35 and 75 years old with stage I lung adenocarcinoma.

The chain uses TRBV5-1 and TRBJ1-1, with TRBD1 matching 8 bases. J gave up 5 bases and V 3 bases, and 6 bases lay outside the gene matches. This CDR3 has 14 amino acids. Germline assignment: CDR1 SGHRS and CDR2 YFSETQ. The CDR3 is CASSWQGAGTEAFF. The CDR3 nucleotides read TGCGCCAGCAGCTGGCAGGGGGCAGGGACTGAAGCTTTCTTT.

The V call is TRBV10-3, the J call TRBJ1-1, with D hard to call. The V and J ends lost 4 bases and 1 base respectively, with 7 bases between them. The germline CDR1 and CDR2 sequences are ENHRY and SYGVKD. The CDR3 has 13 residues. CDR3 in DNA: TGTGCCATCAGTGGGGTGGGGAACACTGAAGCTTTCTTT. This gives the protein CAISGVGNTEAFF.

The chain employs TRBV5-1 and TRBJ2-7; D possibly matches TRBD1 or TRBD2 (5 bases each). CDR3 length: 16 residues. Trimming cost V 1 base and J 1 base, with 15 bases left between them. The germline gives CDR1 SGHRS, CDR2 YFSETQ. In nucleotides, the CDR3 is TGCGCCAGCAGCTTGAATGCCGGGACGGTTTCCTACGAGCAGTACTTC. Protein sequence: CASSLNAGTVSYEQYF.

The chain is built from TRBV4-2 and TRBJ1-2; D gene uncertain. This CDR3 has 15 residues. Germline V gene data show CDR1 as LGHNA and CDR2 as YNFKEQ. V was clipped by 0 bases and J by 2 bases, with 10 bases between them. CDR3 bases: TGTGCCAGCAGCCAAGAGAGATCGGACAACTATGGCTACACCTTC. Translated: CASSQERSDNYGYTF.

The chain carries TRBV19 and TRBJ2-5; a possible D gene is TRBD1 (7 bases). Looked up from germline, CDR1 is LNHDA and CDR2 is SQIVND (reference sequence). Between the trimmed V and J ends, which lost 6 bases and 5 bases, there was a span of 22 bases. The CDR3 sequence is 16 residues long. The chain's CDR3 is CASSPLEGAFGETQYF. The CDR3 DNA reads TGTGCCAGTAGCCCATTGGAGGGGGCTTTTGGGGAGACCCAGTACTTC.

The V and J genes are TRBV7-2 and TRBJ1-2; D might be TRBD1 (5 bases). This CDR3 has 15 residues. With 0 bases removed from V and 5 bases from J, the gap between germline ends came to 13 bases. Germline V gene data show CDR1 as SGHTA and CDR2 as FQGNSA. The CDR3 region has the DNA TGTGCCAGCAGCTTAGCAGGGGACGGGGGTTATGGCTACACCTTC. Its translation is CASSLAGDGGYGYTF.

CDR3 DNA sequence: TGTGCCAGCAGTTTCGGGACAGGGGGCAATCAGCCCCAGCATTTT. This gives the protein CASSFGTGGNQPQHF. J is TRBJ1-5 and V is TRBV28; the match to TRBD1 covers 10 bases. V lost 3 bases, J lost 2 bases, and 1 base stayed unmatched. CDR1 MDHEN and CDR2 SYDVKM come from the germline V gene. The CDR3 is made up of 15 amino acids. Full variable domain (missing parts from reference TRBV28 and TRBJ1-5): DVKVTQSSRYLVKRTGEKVFLECVQDMDHENMFWYRQDPGLGLRLIYFSYDVKMKEKGDIPEGYSVSREKKERFSLILESASTNQTSMYLCASSFGTGGNQPQHFGDGTRLSIL.

This clone occurred once. The chain recombines TRBV12-5 with TRBJ2-7, with TRBD1 matching over 7 bases. Unmatched junction bases numbered 10, after V lost 2 bases and J lost 12 bases. The CDR3 loop spans 13 amino acids. CDR1 is LGHNT and CDR2 is FRNRAP in the germline V gene. In DNA form, the CDR3 reads TGTGCTAGTGGTTTGTCCTCGACAGGGCGTCGGTACTTC. The encoded protein is CASGLSSTGRRYF.

The chain carries TRBV21-1 and TRBJ2-2; whether TRBD1, the table's D call, matches the DNA was not checked. TRBV21-1 is an annotated pseudogene. CDR3 size: 17 residues. CDR3 coding DNA: TGTGCCCATCTTCAGGGGGTGCCCACCAAGCGCGCCGGGGAGCTGTTTTTT. Translation: CAHLQGVPTKRAGELFF.

The chain employs TRBV11-2 and TRBJ2-2; no definite D call. Deletions cut 5 bases from V and 5 bases from J, with 12 bases between. From germline, CDR1 is SGHAT and CDR2 FQNNGV. This CDR3 is 14 amino acids long. In nucleotides, the CDR3 is TGTGCCAGCAGCCCAGTTATGCGGACCGGGGAGCTGTTTTTT. Amino acids: CASSPVMRTGELFF.

The chain links TRBV7-2 to TRBJ1-3, with no clear D. V lost 3 bases, J lost 0 bases, and 12 bases lay in between. Germline values: CDR1 SGHTA, CDR2 FQGNSA. This CDR3 contains 16 residues. CDR3 nucleotides: TGTGCCAGCAGCTTTGACGGCACGAACTCTGGAAACACCATATATTTT. It translates to CASSFDGTNSGNTIYF.

The J gene is TRBJ2-7, the V gene TRBV5-5; possibly TRBD1 for D (6 bases). The CDR3 spans 15 residues. Germline loops: CDR1 SGHKS, CDR2 YYEKEE (reference sequence). V was cut by 2 bases and J by 4 bases, with 16 bases left in between. The CDR3 sequence is CASSFQGIQGYEQYF. In DNA form, the CDR3 reads TGTGCCAGCAGCTTCCAGGGGATCCAGGGTTACGAGCAGTACTTC.

The chain's CDR3 is CASSYGRGNGYTF. CDR3 nucleotide sequence: TGTGCCAGCAGTTACGGCAGGGGTAATGGCTACACCTTC. This chain connects TRBV6-5 to TRBJ1-2, with TRBD1 as a possible D gene (6 bases). The CDR3 covers 13 residues. Trimming stripped 2 bases from V and 6 bases from J, with 10 bases between. Germline lookup yields CDR1 MNHEY and CDR2 SVGAGI.